The entry below describes one T cell receptor beta chain. These data belong to a study of blood T cell repertoires in COVID-19. Study information: Sample material is recorded as cDNA or gDNA derived from T cells, B-cell-depleted T cells, or PBMCs.

In the source study's methods: By means of reference gene primer amplification, nucleated cell counts were estimated. TCRdb's copy holds only in-frame clones and misses some; the assay was immunoSEQ multiplex PCR. The V and J calls and clone size are taken from that table; D and trimming were inferred from the DNA. The sample consists of 210,000 or so clones, roughly nine tenths of them appearing once. Germline CDR1 MNHEY, CDR2 SVGAGI. The CDR3 totals 15 residues. Between the trimmed V and J ends, which lost 0 bases and 2 bases, there was a span of 11 bases. The chain joins TRBV6-5 to TRBJ2-7; D ambiguous. This receptor was obtained from a woman between 45 and 60 years old with acute or convalescent COVID-19. Sequenced input: peripheral blood. The chain's CDR3 is CASSYSRRLAYEQYF. In DNA form, the CDR3 reads TGTGCCAGCAGTTACTCGCGGAGACTGGCCTACGAGCAGTACTTC.